Below are 13 T cell receptor beta chains sequenced from a single sample in a study of cytomegalovirus exposure and HLA in healthy donors (dated by TCRdb to about 2017). The library was made by the immunoSEQ multiplex PCR assay. In its TCRdb copy, this immuneACCESS table keeps in-frame sequences only and misses some clones. Where compared with another copy, unresolved V genes explain less than half of these, and the others have no known cause. This sample holds more than 90,000 clones; about 82% were observed only once. Of the sample, over 4% is held by the ten largest clones. Input material: PBMCs. Receptor source: a man aged 18 to 29 in good health and CMV-seronegative.

The rearrangement uses TRBV27 and TRBJ1-2; 11 positions match TRBD1. The CDR3 extends over 18 amino acids. Germline V gene lookup returns CDR1 MNHEY and CDR2 SMNVEV (reference sequence). The V gene end was trimmed by 5 bases and the J gene end by 4 bases; junction bases not matched to a gene: 15. CDR3 loop: CASSRMAGQGALGYGYTF. CDR3 DNA: TGTGCCAGCAGTCGGATGGCAGGACAGGGGGCGCTTGGCTATGGCTACACCTTC.

The chain employs TRBV20-1 and TRBJ2-1; D is unresolved. This CDR3 has 11 amino acids. Germline V gene lookup returns CDR1 DFQATT and CDR2 SNEGSKA (reference sequence). Trimming cost V 5 bases and J 6 bases, with 8 bases left between them. Here the CDR3 reads CSASTFNEQFF. The CDR3 DNA follows: TGCAGTGCTTCGACTTTCAATGAGCAGTTCTTC.

This rearrangement joins TRBV2 to TRBJ2-1, with 8 bases matching TRBD1. The trim removed 10 bases at V and 1 base at J, leaving 33 bases unmatched. The germline CDR1 and CDR2 sequences are SNHLY and FYNNEI. The CDR3 consists of 23 residues. This CDR3 is CATAWGITRGRQGYPRSYNEQFF. CDR3 nucleotide sequence: TGTGCCACCGCATGGGGAATAACCAGGGGGCGCCAGGGCTACCCCAGGTCCTACAATGAGCAGTTCTTC.

This rearrangement joins TRBV30 to TRBJ2-2; possibly TRBD1 for D (7 bases). This CDR3 has 14 residues. Trimming stripped 8 bases from V and 5 bases from J, with 18 bases between. CDR1 is GTSNPN and CDR2 is SVGIG in the germline V gene (reference sequence). The CDR3 DNA reads TGTGCCAGAAGGGGGGACAGCATTACCGGGGAGCTGTTTTTT. This sequence encodes CARRGDSITGELFF.

V and J are TRBV7-9 and TRBJ1-1, with 8 bases fitting TRBD1. The CDR3 contains 15 residues. V shed 1 base, J shed 2 bases, and the junction held 3 bases outside the gene matches. Germline V gene lookup returns CDR1 SEHNR and CDR2 FQNEAQ (reference sequence). This chain's CDR3 is CASSLGGTGNTEAFF. The DNA for the CDR3 is TGTGCCAGCAGCTTAGGCGGGACAGGCAACACTGAAGCTTTCTTT.

This clone was counted once. The rearrangement links TRBV5-8 to TRBJ1-1; possible D gene TRBD1, 5 bases. This CDR3 has 15 residues. Trimming removed 0 bases from V and 4 bases from J, with 13 bases in between. Germline CDR1 reads SGHTS; CDR2 reads YDEGEE. As DNA, the CDR3 is TGTGCCAGCAGCTTGGCAGGTCAGGGAACCACTGAAGCTTTCTTT. This encodes CASSLAGQGTTEAFF.

This rearrangement joins TRBV9 to TRBJ2-3; D is ambiguous. Germline V lookup: CDR1 SGDLS, CDR2 YYNGEE. This CDR3 is built from 13 residues. V lost 0 bases, J lost 1 base, and 3 bases lay in between. CDR3 in DNA: TGTGCCAGCAGCGTAGAGCGCACAGATACGCAGTATTTT. This gives the protein CASSVERTDTQYF. The variable domain in full, with the rest retrieved from reference TRBV9 and TRBJ2-3, is DSGVTQTPKHLITATGQRVTLRCSPRSGDLSVYWYQQSLDQGLQFLIQYYNGEERAKGNILERFSAQQFPDLHSELNLSSLELGDSALYFCASSVERTDTQYFGPGTRLTVL.

This chain connects TRBV15 to TRBJ2-3; D call uncertain. The length of the CDR3 is 16 residues. The V gene lost 1 base and the J gene lost 0 bases, with 11 bases spanning the gap. The germline V gene has CDR1 LNHNV and CDR2 YYDKDF (reference sequence). The CDR3 reads CATSRVIHSSTDTQYF. Written as DNA, the CDR3 is TGTGCCACCAGCAGAGTAATACATTCTAGCACAGATACGCAGTATTTT.

This sequence joins TRBV9 and TRBJ2-5, with 8 bases fitting TRBD2. V was clipped by 4 bases and J by 1 base; unmatched bases: 6. CDR3 length: 15 amino acids. Per germline, CDR1 SGDLS and CDR2 YYNGEE. The CDR3 spells CASSTSGTSQETQYF. DNA for the CDR3: TGTGCCAGCAGCACCTCCGGGACTAGCCAAGAGACCCAGTACTTC.

The V and J genes are TRBV25-1 and TRBJ1-5, with a possible D match to TRBD1 (6 bases). The CDR3 loop spans 14 amino acids. In germline, CDR1 is MGHDK, CDR2 SYGVNS. Trimming removed 5 bases from V and 0 bases from J, with 8 bases in between. CDR3 DNA sequence: TGTGCCAGCAGTAAAGGGGGTAGCAATCAGCCCCAGCATTTT. Translation: CASSKGGSNQPQHF.

The CDR3 sequence is CASSLRQGSWEQYF. The CDR3 DNA is TGCGCCAGCAGCTTGAGACAGGGAAGTTGGGAGCAGTACTTC. This sequence joins TRBV5-1 and TRBJ2-7; 7 bases agree with TRBD1. Trimming removed 1 base from V and 7 bases from J; junction bases left unmatched: 8. Germline V gene sequence: CDR1 SGHRS, CDR2 YFSETQ. The CDR3 is made up of 14 amino acids.

V gene TRBV2 combines with J gene TRBJ2-7; D is ambiguous. The germline V gene encodes CDR1 SNHLY and CDR2 FYNNEI. The CDR3 contains 11 residues. Between the trimmed V and J ends, which lost 3 bases and 5 bases, there was a span of 5 bases. The CDR3 DNA reads TGTGCCAGCAGTGAGGTAGACGAGCAGTACTTC. Translated, it gives CASSEVDEQYF.

This chain links TRBV4-2 with TRBJ2-1; D uncertain. The CDR3 has 12 residues. V was shortened by 0 bases and J by 8 bases, with 5 bases between the two germline ends. The germline gives CDR1 LGHNA, CDR2 YNFKEQ. CDR3 residues: CASSQDGYEQFF. The CDR3 nucleotides read TGTGCCAGCAGCCAAGACGGGTATGAGCAGTTCTTC.